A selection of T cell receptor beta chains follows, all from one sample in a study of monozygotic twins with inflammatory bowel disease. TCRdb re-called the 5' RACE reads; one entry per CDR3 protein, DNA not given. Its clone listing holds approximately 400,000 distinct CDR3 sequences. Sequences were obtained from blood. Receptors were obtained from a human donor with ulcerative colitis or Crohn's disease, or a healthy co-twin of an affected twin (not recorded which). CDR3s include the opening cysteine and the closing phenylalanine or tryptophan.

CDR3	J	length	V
CAISGTGNIQYF	TRBJ2-4	12	TRBV10-3
CASSVTGLDNGYTF	TRBJ1-2	14	TRBV5-1
CASSYSMFGQGDYGYTF	TRBJ1-2	17	TRBV6-5
CASSLASGKNTEAFF	TRBJ1-1	15	TRBV5-1
CASSERAGAYNEQFF	TRBJ2-1	15	TRBV2
CASSSPGWGQGYNEQFF	TRBJ2-1	17	TRBV11-2
CAISASGSTDTQYF	TRBJ2-3	14	TRBV10-3
CASRDPGPRPYEQFF	TRBJ2-1	15	TRBV19
CSAGTSGPFYEQYF	TRBJ2-7	14	TRBV20-1
CASSTTGEGLAYNEQFF	TRBJ2-1	17	TRBV28
CASSKTGPDNEQFF	TRBJ2-1	14	TRBV11-2
CSARVLAGPHDTQYF	TRBJ2-3	15	TRBV20-1
CASSQTLIGDTQYF	TRBJ2-3	14	TRBV4-2
CASRSGGGFIDTQYF	TRBJ2-3	15	TRBV5-5
CAHALRQTITGELFF	TRBJ2-2	15	TRBV5-6
CASSLDTSYEQYF	TRBJ2-7	13	TRBV7-2
CASSLLTGTALTTDTQYF	TRBJ2-3	18	TRBV6-2/TRBV6-3
CASSYSTGEEHYGYTF	TRBJ1-2	16	TRBV6-5
CASSVGDRVNWSSYEQYF	TRBJ2-7	18	TRBV9
CASSPPKGSSYNEQFF	TRBJ2-1	16	TRBV18
CASRLAGGPNTGELFF	TRBJ2-2	16	TRBV7-9
CAWSPTGTLSISGNTIYF	TRBJ1-3	18	TRBV30
CASSYGGVGTEAFF	TRBJ1-1	14	TRBV6-2/TRBV6-3
CASSSPGIRDRDVSSTDTQYF	TRBJ2-3	21	TRBV11-1
CSVSPRSNTEAFF	TRBJ1-1	13	TRBV29-1
CASTDRGMSSTGELFF	TRBJ2-2	16	TRBV5-1
CASSLSAGEGEQYF	TRBJ2-7	14	TRBV7-2
CASSQDRGVAGTRSQETQYF	TRBJ2-5	20	TRBV3-1
CASSLARTGSNTEAFF	TRBJ1-1	16	TRBV7-9
CASSLEGPPNTEAFF	TRBJ1-1	15	TRBV5-1
CASSRGNSNQPQHF	TRBJ1-5	14	TRBV10-2
CAWSVPFGASGYTF	TRBJ1-2	14	TRBV30
CAISAEDSQYSNQPQHF	TRBJ1-5	17	TRBV10-3
CASSLGRQAAGNTIYF	TRBJ1-3	16	TRBV11-2
CASSLRDTRNEKLFF	TRBJ1-4	15	TRBV3-1
CASSVGVRTDTQYF	TRBJ2-3	14	TRBV9
CASSLERGTFYEQYF	TRBJ2-7	15	TRBV7-2
CAWEHTGASEQYF	TRBJ2-7	13	TRBV30
CASSPEVGDRGYYGYTF	TRBJ1-2	17	TRBV7-9
CATSPTGVYGYTF	TRBJ1-2	13	TRBV15
CASSHPNTEAFF	TRBJ1-1	12	TRBV7-2
CASSLRGGQGSYEQYF	TRBJ2-7	16	TRBV5-5
CASSEGTSRTYEQYF	TRBJ2-7	15	TRBV6-1
CASTPGNNEQFF	TRBJ2-1	12	TRBV28
CASSPSGARRETQYF	TRBJ2-5	15	TRBV14
CASKLAGGSNEQFF	TRBJ2-1	14	TRBV12-3/TRBV12-4
CASSLVFSGASEQYF	TRBJ2-7	15	TRBV5-6
CASSQPRLAGRNEQYF	TRBJ2-7	16	TRBV3-1
CASGGSSSYAELFF	TRBJ2-2	14	TRBV9
CACERQGRGYTF	TRBJ1-2	12	TRBV6-1
CASSLGGRSDNSPLHF	TRBJ1-6	16	TRBV5-6